This T cell receptor (beta chain) was sequenced in a study of T-cell reconstitution after alpha-beta-depleted transplantation in children. General observations from the study: From newly produced T cells came most of the T-cell counts and diversity one year after transplant. The origin of high day-60 TCRbeta diversity in some patients lay in surviving recipient T cells and thymic progenitors. As was reported, about two months after transplant, alpha-beta T cells came from several hundred expanded graft clones.

About this clonotype itself: No antigen is known for it.

CDR3 size: 14 residues. Looked up from germline, CDR1 is DFQATT and CDR2 is SNEGSKA (reference sequence). The V end lost 0 bases, the J end lost 8 bases, and 13 bases lay between the germline ends. Library preparation (for TCRbeta) was performed with unique molecular identifiers. From the PCR reads, TCRdb called clonotypes with MiXCR, one entry per CDR3 protein. This sample has about 470,000 distinct CDR3 sequences, with approximately 42% found just once. The origin of this receptor is a girl aged 2-10 years with aplastic anemia, due to receive a stem cell transplant. The specimen comprised PBMCs, sampled before TCRalphabeta/CD19-depleted stem cell transplant. The J gene is TRBJ1-4, the V gene TRBV20-1, with D maybe TRBD1 (6 bases). CDR3 loop: CSARDMGGDEKLFF. The CDR3 DNA follows: TGCAGTGCTAGAGATATGGGGGGCGACGAAAAACTGTTTTTT.